This T cell receptor beta chain is from a study of PD-1 blockade in classical Hodgkin lymphoma. The length of the CDR3 is 13 residues. Between the trimmed V and J ends, which lost 3 bases and 3 bases, there was a span of 8 bases. In germline, CDR1 is SEHNR, CDR2 FQNEAQ (reference sequence). Every patient experienced relapse after autologous stem cell transplantation, and brentuximab vedotin exposure varied. Repertoires were generated with immunoSEQ multiplex PCR, while TCRdb's copy carries only in-frame clones and drops some. The sample carries more than 45,000 clones, around two thirds recorded once. In regard to this clone: Its cognate antigen is unknown.

Study outcomes and limitations: Complete responders' diversity at baseline resembled that of newly diagnosed patients. Baseline TCR diversity was reportedly lower in newly diagnosed patients than in healthy donors. It was reported as lower still in relapsed/refractory patients. Exclusion removed patients who began nivolumab under 1 year after ASCT. Repertoire differences lack defined causes, possibly disease activity or prior therapy.

The V call is TRBV7-9, the J call TRBJ1-2; D remains unclear. Specimen: peripheral blood mononuclear cells (PBMCs), collected before the second cycle of nivolumab. The clonotype originates from a human donor with classical Hodgkin lymphoma. The CDR3 DNA reads TGTGCCAGCAGCTTGGACCGGGACTATGGCTACACCTTC. Translating gives CASSLDRDYGYTF.